This passage covers 3 T cell receptor beta chains from one sample sequenced in a study of blood T cell repertoires in COVID-19. Data came from immunoSEQ multiplex PCR; TCRdb stores just in-frame clones and leaves some out. This table has under 250,000 clones, around four fifths appearing once. Sequencing was done on a sample of peripheral blood. The receptors were gathered from a woman between 45 and 65 years old with acute or convalescent COVID-19.

With respect to this clone: This same CDR3 is encoded by further DNA sequences in the sample. The V gene is TRBV6-5, the J gene TRBJ2-1; the match to TRBD1 covers 10 bases. Trimming removed 6 bases from V and 8 bases from J; junction bases left unmatched: 1. The CDR3 contains 12 residues. The germline gives CDR1 MNHEY, CDR2 SVGAGI. DNA of the CDR3: TGTGCCAGCAGGACAGGGGGCGATGAGCAGTTCTTC. This gives the protein CASRTGGDEQFF.

The chain links TRBV3-1 (or the pseudogene TRBV3-2) to TRBJ2-7; possible D gene TRBD2, 6 bases. The CDR3 extends over 19 amino acids. V shed 0 bases and J shed 2 bases, with 23 bases lying between them. CDR1 and CDR2 from the germline V gene are LGHDT and YNNKEL (reference sequence). Written as DNA, the CDR3 is TGTGCCAGCAGCCAAGATCGACGCGGGCCGGAGGGTCCTACCTACGAGCAGTACTTC. Translating it yields CASSQDRRGPEGPTYEQYF.

The chain carries TRBV4-1 and TRBJ2-1; 7 nucleotides align to TRBD2. Looked up from germline, CDR1 is MGHRA and CDR2 is YSYEKL. V shed 1 base, J shed 5 bases, and the junction held 5 bases outside the gene matches. This CDR3 spans 15 amino acids. The CDR3, as DNA: TGCGCCAGCAGCCAAGGGCTAGCGGAGGACAATGAGCAGTTCTTC. As protein: CASSQGLAEDNEQFF.